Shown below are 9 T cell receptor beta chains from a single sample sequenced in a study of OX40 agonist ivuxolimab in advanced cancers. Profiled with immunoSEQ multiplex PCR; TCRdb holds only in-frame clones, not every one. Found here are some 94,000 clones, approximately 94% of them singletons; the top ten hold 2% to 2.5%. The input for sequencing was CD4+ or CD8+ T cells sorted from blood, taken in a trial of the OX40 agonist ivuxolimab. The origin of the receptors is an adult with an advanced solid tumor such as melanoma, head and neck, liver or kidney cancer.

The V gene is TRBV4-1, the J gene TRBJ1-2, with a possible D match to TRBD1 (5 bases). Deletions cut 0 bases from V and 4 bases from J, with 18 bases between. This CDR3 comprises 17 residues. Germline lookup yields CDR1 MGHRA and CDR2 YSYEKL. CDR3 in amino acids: CASSQDPRERGAYGYTF. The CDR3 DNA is TGCGCCAGCAGCCAAGATCCCAGGGAGAGGGGAGCCTATGGCTACACCTTC.

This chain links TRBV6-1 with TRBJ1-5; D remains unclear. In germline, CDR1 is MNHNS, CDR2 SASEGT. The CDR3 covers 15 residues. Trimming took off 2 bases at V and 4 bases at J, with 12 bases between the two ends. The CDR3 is CASSEIDGENQPQHF. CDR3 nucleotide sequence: TGTGCCAGCAGTGAAATAGATGGGGAGAATCAGCCCCAGCATTTT.

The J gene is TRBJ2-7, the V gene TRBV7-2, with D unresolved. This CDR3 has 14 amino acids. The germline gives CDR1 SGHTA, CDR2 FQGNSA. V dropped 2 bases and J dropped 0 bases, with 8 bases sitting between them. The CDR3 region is CASSLSAPSYEQYF. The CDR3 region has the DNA TGTGCCAGCAGCTTATCGGCACCCTCCTACGAGCAGTACTTC.

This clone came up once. The DNA for the CDR3 is TGTGCCAGCAGTTCGCCAGGGGGCAACTATGGCTACACCTTC. This gives the protein CASSSPGGNYGYTF. This chain links TRBV27 with TRBJ1-2; the match to TRBD1 covers 8 bases. The CDR3 consists of 14 residues. The germline CDR1 and CDR2 sequences are MNHEY and SMNVEV (reference sequence). J was trimmed by 2 bases and V by 4 bases; bases with no gene match: 3.

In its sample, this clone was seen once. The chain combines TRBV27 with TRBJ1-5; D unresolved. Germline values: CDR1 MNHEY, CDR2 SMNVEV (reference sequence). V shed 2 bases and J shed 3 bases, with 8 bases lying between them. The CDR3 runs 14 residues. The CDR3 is CASSLQDPNQPQHF. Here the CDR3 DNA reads TGTGCCAGCAGTTTACAGGACCCCAATCAGCCCCAGCATTTT.

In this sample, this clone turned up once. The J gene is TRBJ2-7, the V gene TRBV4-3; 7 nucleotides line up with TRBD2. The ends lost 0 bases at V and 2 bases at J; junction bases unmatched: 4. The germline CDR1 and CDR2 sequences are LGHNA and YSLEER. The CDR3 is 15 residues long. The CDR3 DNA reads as TGCGCCAGCAGCCAAGACTGGGCGGGGGCCTACGAGCAGTACTTC. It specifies CASSQDWAGAYEQYF.

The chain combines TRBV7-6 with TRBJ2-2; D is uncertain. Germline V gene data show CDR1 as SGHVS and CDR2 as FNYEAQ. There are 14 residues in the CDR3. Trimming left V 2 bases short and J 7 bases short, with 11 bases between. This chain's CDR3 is CASSLLLGIGELFF. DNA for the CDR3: TGTGCCAGCAGCTTATTATTGGGAATCGGGGAGCTGTTTTTT.

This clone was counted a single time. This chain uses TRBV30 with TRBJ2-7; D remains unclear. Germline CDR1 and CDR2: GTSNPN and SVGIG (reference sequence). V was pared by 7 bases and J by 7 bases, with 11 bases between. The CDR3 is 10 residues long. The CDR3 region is CAYEQGEQYF. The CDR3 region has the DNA TGTGCCTACGAACAAGGAGAGCAGTACTTC.

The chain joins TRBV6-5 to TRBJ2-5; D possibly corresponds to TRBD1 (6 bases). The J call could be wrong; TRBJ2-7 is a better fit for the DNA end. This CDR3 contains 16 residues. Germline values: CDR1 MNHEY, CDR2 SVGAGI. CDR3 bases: TGTGCCAGCAGTTACTCCGGGACAACTGGCTCCTACGAGCAGTACTTC. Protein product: CASSYSGTTGSYEQYF.